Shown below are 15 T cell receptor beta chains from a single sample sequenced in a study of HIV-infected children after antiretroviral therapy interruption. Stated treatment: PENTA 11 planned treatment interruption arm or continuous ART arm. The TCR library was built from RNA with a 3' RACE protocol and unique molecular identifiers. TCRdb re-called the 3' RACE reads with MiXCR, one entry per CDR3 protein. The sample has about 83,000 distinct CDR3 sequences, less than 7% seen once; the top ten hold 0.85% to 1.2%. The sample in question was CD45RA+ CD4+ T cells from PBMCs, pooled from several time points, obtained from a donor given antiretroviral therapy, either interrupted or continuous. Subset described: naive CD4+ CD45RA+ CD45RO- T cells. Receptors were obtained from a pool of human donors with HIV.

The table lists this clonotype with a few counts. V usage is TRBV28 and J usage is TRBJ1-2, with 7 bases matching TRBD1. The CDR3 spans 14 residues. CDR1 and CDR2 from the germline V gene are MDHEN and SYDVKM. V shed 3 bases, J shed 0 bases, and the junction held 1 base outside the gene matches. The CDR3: CASSFQGANYGYTF. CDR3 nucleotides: TGTGCCAGCAGTTTTCAGGGGGCTAACTATGGCTACACCTTC.

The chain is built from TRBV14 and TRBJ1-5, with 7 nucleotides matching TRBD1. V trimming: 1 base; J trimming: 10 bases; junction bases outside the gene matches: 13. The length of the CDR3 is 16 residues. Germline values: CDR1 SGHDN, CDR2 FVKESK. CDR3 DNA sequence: TGTGCCAGCAGCCAAGTGGGGTCACAGGGGAGGTCCCCCCAGCATTTT. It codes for CASSQVGSQGRSPQHF. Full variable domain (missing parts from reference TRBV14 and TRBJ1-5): EAGVTQFPSHSVIEKGQTVTLRCDPISGHDNLYWYRRVMGKEIKFLLHFVKESKQDESGMPNNRFLAERTGGTYSTLKVQPAELEDSGVYFCASSQVGSQGRSPQHFGDGTRLSIL.

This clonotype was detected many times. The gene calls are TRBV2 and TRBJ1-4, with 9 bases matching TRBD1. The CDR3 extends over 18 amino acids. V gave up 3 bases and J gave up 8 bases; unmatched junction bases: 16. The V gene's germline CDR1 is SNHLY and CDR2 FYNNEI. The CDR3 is CASSDRGSGQGGGEKLFF. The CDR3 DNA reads TGTGCCAGCAGTGATAGAGGGTCGGGACAGGGAGGAGGAGAAAAACTGTTTTTT.

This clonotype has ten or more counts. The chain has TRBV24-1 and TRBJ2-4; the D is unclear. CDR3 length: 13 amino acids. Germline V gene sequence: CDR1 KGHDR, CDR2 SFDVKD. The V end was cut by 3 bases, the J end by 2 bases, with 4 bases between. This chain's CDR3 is CATSDRPKNIQYF. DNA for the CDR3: TGTGCCACCAGTGATCGACCCAAAAACATTCAGTACTTC.

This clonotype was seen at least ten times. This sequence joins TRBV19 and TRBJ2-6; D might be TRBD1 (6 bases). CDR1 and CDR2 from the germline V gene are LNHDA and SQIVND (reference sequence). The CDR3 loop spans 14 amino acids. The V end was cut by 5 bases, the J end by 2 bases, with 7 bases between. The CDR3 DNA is TGTGCCAGTAGTTACAGGGCTGGGGCCAACGTCCTGACTTTC. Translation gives CASSYRAGANVLTF.

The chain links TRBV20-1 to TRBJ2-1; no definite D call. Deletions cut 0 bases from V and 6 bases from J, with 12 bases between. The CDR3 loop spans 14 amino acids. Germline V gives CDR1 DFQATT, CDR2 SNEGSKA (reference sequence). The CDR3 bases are TGCAGTGCTAGAGAGGTTCTCCAAACCAATGAGCAGTTCTTC. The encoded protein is CSAREVLQTNEQFF.

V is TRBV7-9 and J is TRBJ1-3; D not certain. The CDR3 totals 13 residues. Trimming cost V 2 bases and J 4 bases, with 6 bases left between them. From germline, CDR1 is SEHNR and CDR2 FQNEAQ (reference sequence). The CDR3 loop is CASSLKPGNTIYF. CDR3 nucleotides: TGTGCCAGCAGCTTAAAGCCCGGAAACACCATATATTTT.

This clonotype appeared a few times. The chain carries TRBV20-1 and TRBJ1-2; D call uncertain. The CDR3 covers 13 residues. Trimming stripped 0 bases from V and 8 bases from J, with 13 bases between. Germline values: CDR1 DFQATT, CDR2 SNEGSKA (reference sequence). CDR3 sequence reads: CSARDRLPQGYTF. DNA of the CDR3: TGCAGTGCTAGAGATCGGTTACCTCAGGGCTACACCTTC.

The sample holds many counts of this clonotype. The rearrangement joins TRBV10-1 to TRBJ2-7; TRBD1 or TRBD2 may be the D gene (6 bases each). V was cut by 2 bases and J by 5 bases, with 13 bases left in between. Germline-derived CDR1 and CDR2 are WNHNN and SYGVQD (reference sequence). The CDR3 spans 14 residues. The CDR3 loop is CASSESGGPHEQYF. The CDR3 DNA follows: TGCGCCAGCAGTGAGAGTGGGGGGCCCCACGAGCAGTACTTC.

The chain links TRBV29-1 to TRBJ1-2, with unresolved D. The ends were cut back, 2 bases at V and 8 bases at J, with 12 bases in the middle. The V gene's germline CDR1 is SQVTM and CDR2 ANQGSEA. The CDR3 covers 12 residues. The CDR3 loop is CSVERTSAGYTF. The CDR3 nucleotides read TGCAGCGTTGAAAGAACCTCCGCGGGCTACACCTTC.

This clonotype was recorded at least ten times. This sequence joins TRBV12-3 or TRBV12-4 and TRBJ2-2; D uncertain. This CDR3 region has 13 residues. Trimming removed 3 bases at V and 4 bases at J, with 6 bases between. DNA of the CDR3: TGTGCCAGCAGTTTGTTCCTCACCGGGGAGCTGTTTTTT. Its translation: CASSLFLTGELFF.

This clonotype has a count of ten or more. In DNA, the CDR3 is TGCGCCAGCAGTTTTGGGACAGGGGGCCAGCCCCAGCATTTT. It yields the protein CASSFGTGGQPQHF. The chain joins TRBV10-2 to TRBJ1-5; the match to TRBD1 covers 12 bases. This CDR3 region has 14 residues. Germline assignment: CDR1 WSHSY and CDR2 SAAADI. V dropped 5 bases and J dropped 7; count of bases not matched to a gene: 3.

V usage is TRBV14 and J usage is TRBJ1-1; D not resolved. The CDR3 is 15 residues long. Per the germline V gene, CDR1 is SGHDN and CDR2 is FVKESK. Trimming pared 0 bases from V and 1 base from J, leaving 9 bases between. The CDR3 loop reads CASSQDRPSNTEAFF. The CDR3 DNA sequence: TGTGCCAGCAGCCAAGATCGACCATCGAACACTGAAGCTTTCTTT.

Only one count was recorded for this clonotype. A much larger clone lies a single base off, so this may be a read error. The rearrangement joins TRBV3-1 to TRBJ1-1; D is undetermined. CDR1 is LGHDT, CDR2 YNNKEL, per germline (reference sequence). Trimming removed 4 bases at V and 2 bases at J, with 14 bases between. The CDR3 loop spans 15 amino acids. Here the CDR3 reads CASSPHGPGNTEAFF. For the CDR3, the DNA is TGTGCCAGCAGCCCCCATGGGCCAGGAAACACTGAAGCTTTCTTT. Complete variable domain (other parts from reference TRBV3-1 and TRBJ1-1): DTAVSQTPKYLVTQMGNDKSIKCEQNLGHDTMYWYKQDSKKFLKIMFSYNNKELIINETVPNRFSPKSPDKAHLNLHINSLELGDSAVYFCASSPHGPGNTEAFFGQGTRLTVV.

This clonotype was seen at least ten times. CDR3 nucleotide sequence: TGCGCCAGCAAGCCCGGGACAGGGGGGAACACTGAAGCTTTCTTT. Translated, it gives CASKPGTGGNTEAFF. The V and J genes are TRBV5-1 and TRBJ1-1, with TRBD1 matching over 11 bases. There are 15 residues in the CDR3. Germline V gives CDR1 SGHRS, CDR2 YFSETQ. V dropped 6 bases and J dropped 1; count of bases not matched to a gene: 5.